This T cell receptor beta chain was sequenced for a study of CD8+ T cells in alopecia areata. Broader study findings: With patients, TCR sharing proved less clear than in mice, a difference possibly related to HLA. Sequenced scalp T cells also include alphabeta T cells resident in normal skin.

With regard to this clone: The antigen remains unidentified.

Alopecia areata patients provided lesional scalp punch biopsies and peripheral blood. PBMC-derived CD4+ and CD8+ T cells were sorted. Germline V gene sequence: CDR1 SGHDN, CDR2 FVKESK. This CDR3 contains 15 residues. Trimming pared 4 bases from V and 4 bases from J, leaving 16 bases between. Following RNA extraction, reverse transcription yielded cDNA that acted as the sequencing template. The protocol was immunoSEQ multiplex PCR, while the TCRdb copy is restricted to in-frame clones and leaves out a portion. This table holds around 82,000 clones, just over 50% found once. The chain joins TRBV14 to TRBJ2-5; D possibly uses TRBD1 or TRBD2 (6 bases each). This receptor was identified in a human donor with alopecia areata. The sequenced material came from NKG2D-high CD8+ T cells sorted from blood. The CDR3: CASSPYPQGGETQYF. DNA for the CDR3: TGTGCCAGCAGCCCCTACCCACAGGGAGGAGAGACCCAGTACTTC.